This entry describes one T cell receptor (beta chain). This entry comes from a study of T cells expressing NK-cell markers. CDR3 length: 15 residues. Germline assignment: CDR1 SQVTM and CDR2 ANQGSEA. TCRdb re-called the 5' RACE reads and gives one entry per CDR3 protein, without DNA. This sample's table reports roughly 380,000 distinct CDR3 sequences. The rearrangement uses TRBV29-1 and TRBJ1-1. The specimen was blood T cells: a sorted CD56 or NKG2C T cell subset, CD4+ or CD8+ T cells, or bulk PBMC T cells (not recorded which). This sequence originates from a man aged 18 to 69 in good health. CDR3 sequence: CSVEPTQIPNTEAFF.